One T cell receptor (beta chain) is described in this entry. The germline CDR1 and CDR2 sequences are SGDLS and YYNGEE. Trimming left V 2 bases short and J 4 bases short, with 12 bases between. The CDR3 totals 14 residues. Per the authors' pipeline: Estimates of nucleated cell counts were drawn from the amplification of reference gene primers. This table comes from immunoSEQ multiplex PCR, and its TCRdb copy is limited to in-frame clones, with some not included. V, J and clone size were drawn from that table, and D and trimming were deduced from the DNA. The data show around 55,000 clones, around 90% seen once. The data belong to a study of blood T cell repertoires in COVID-19. Study information: The United States, Italy and Spain supplied acute and convalescent COVID-19 samples. Nucleic acid was either cDNA or gDNA, and it came from T cells, B-cell-depleted T cells, or PBMCs.

The sample consisted of peripheral blood. The sequence derives from a human donor with active COVID-19. The donor label of this sample is uncertain. The J gene is TRBJ2-5, the V gene TRBV9; D possibly corresponds to TRBD1 (6 bases). CDR3 sequence (DNA): TGTGCCAGCAGCGTCGACAGGCCAGGAGAGACCCAGTACTTC. Protein: CASSVDRPGETQYF.